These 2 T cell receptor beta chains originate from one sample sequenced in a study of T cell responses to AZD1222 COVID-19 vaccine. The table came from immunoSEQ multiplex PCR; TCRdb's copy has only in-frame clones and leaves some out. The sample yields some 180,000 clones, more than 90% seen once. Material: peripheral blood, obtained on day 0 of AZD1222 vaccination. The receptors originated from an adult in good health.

The CDR3, as DNA: TGCGCCAGCAGCTTGACAGGGATGGGGCATCAGCCCCAGCATTTT. Translated: CASSLTGMGHQPQHF. This chain joins TRBV5-1 and TRBJ1-5; maybe TRBD1 (6 bases). The germline V gene encodes CDR1 SGHRS and CDR2 YFSETQ. The V end lost 1 base, the J end lost 5 bases, and 13 bases lay between the germline ends. The CDR3 runs to 15 residues.

The DNA for the CDR3 is TGTGCCAGCAGCGTAGCGAGTGAGAACCTAGGAAACACCATATATTTT. It is translated as CASSVASENLGNTIYF. The chain employs TRBV9 and TRBJ1-3; no clear D. Germline V gene lookup returns CDR1 SGDLS and CDR2 YYNGEE. Trimming left V 0 bases short and J 4 bases short, with 14 bases between. The CDR3 is made up of 16 amino acids.